The source of this TCR beta chain is a study of cytomegalovirus exposure and HLA in healthy donors. The table came from immunoSEQ multiplex PCR; TCRdb's copy has only in-frame clones and leaves some out. This sample has 150,000 to 250,000 clones; approximately 80% occur once, and the top ten carry roughly an eighth. The CDR3 covers 15 residues. In germline, CDR1 is SNHLY, CDR2 FYNNEI. The V and J ends lost 6 bases and 3 bases respectively, with 15 bases between them. This clone has only a few counts. The sequenced material came from PBMCs. The chain has TRBV2 and TRBJ1-5; D is unresolved. This TCR derives from a woman in her thirties in good health and CMV-seropositive. In DNA, the CDR3 is TGTGCCAGCAGACCGACCCCCGAGGCCAATCAGCCCCAGCATTTT. Its translation is CASRPTPEANQPQHF.